This is a list of T cell receptor beta chains from one sample in a study of control samples from healthy donors and cancer patients. Assay used: immunoSEQ multiplex PCR; TCRdb lists only in-frame clones, some missing. The profile shows fewer than 500,000 clones, 75% to 95% of them singletons. Sequenced material: PBMCs. These receptors originate from a man between 40 and 49 years old with head and neck cancer. The CDR3 runs from the conserved cysteine through the conserved F or W. The D gene is left open where the match is weak. The listing skips clone size in some rows; elsewhere it reads once, few, many or a size class.

>-|TRBJ1-6|TRBV5-1|-
TGCGCCAGCAGCTTGTCCGGGACTGATAATTCACCCCTCCACTTT
CASSLSGTDNSPLHF
>TRBD2|TRBJ2-2|TRBV28|-
TGTGCCAGCAGTTCCCCGGGGGGGCCCGACACCGGGGAGCTGTTTTTT
CASSSPGGPDTGELFF
>TRBD1|TRBJ2-2|TRBV5-1|-
TGCGCCAGCAGCTTCACAGGGGAGTCGGAGCTGTTTTTT
CASSFTGESELFF
>-|TRBJ2-3|TRBV11-3|-
TGTGCCAGCAGCTTAAGCTTGGGGAGCACAGATACGCAGTATTTT
CASSLSLGSTDTQYF
>-|TRBJ1-6|TRBV11-2|once
TGTGCCAGCAGCTTAGATGTTGCCGGACACTCACCCCTCCACTTT
CASSLDVAGHSPLHF
>TRBD1|TRBJ2-5|TRBV6-5|-
TGTGCCAGCAGACGGACAGGGGTGCAAGAGACCCAGTACTTC
CASRRTGVQETQYF
>-|TRBJ1-2|TRBV28|-
TGTGCCAGCACGGAAGGCAGCAATCGATTCTATGGCTACACCTTC
CASTEGSNRFYGYTF
>TRBD1|TRBJ2-7|TRBV28|-
TGTGCCAGCCGACTGCCGGGGACAGGGCTCTACGAGCAGTACTTC
CASRLPGTGLYEQYF
>-|TRBJ2-5|TRBV13|-
TGTGCCAGCAGCTTAGGCCGCGAGACCCAGTACTTC
CASSLGRETQYF
>-|TRBJ2-5|TRBV5-4|-
TGTGCCAGCAGCAGAAAGACGGGGCAAGAGACCCAGTACTTC
CASSRKTGQETQYF
>-|TRBJ2-5|TRBV4-1|-
TGCGCCAGCAGCCAAGCCTACAGGGCCGGCGAGACCCAGTACTTC
CASSQAYRAGETQYF
>TRBD1|TRBJ1-5|TRBV7-8|-
TGTGCCAGCAGCTCCTACGGGGGGCAGGGGGTTCAGCCCCAGCATTTT
CASSSYGGQGVQPQHF
>-|TRBJ1-4|TRBV3-1/TRBV3-2|-
TGTGCCAGCAGCCACCCACGGGGCTGCCCTTCTGCAACTAATGAAAAACTGTTTTTT
CASSHPRGCPSATNEKLFF
>TRBD1|TRBJ1-1|TRBV2|few
TGTGCCAGCAGTGCTTTGTTGACAGGGGTTACTGAAGCTTTCTTT
CASSALLTGVTEAFF
>-|TRBJ2-7|TRBV19|-
TGTGCCAGTAGTATAACTCTAGGGTGGAGCTCCTACGAGCAGTACTTC
CASSITLGWSSYEQYF
>TRBD2|TRBJ2-1|TRBV9|-
TGTGCCAGCAGCTTGGGACTAGCGCCGTACAATGAGCAGTTCTTC
CASSLGLAPYNEQFF
>-|TRBJ1-1|TRBV19|-
TGTGCCAGTGAGGGGGGCCAGGGGCGAGCTTTCTTT
CASEGGQGRAFF
>TRBD1|TRBJ2-6|TRBV27|-
TGTGCCAGCAGTGGGCCGGGACAGGGTTTCTCTGGGGCCAACGTCCTGACTTTC
CASSGPGQGFSGANVLTF
>-|TRBJ1-2|TRBV7-9|-
TGTGCCAGCAGCTTAGAGTACGTATCCCCCGGCTACACCTTC
CASSLEYVSPGYTF
>-|TRBJ1-4|TRBV27|-
TGTGCCAGCAGTCGCGAGGGACACAGACCCGGAGTTAATGAAAAACTGTTTTTT
CASSREGHRPGVNEKLFF
>TRBD1|TRBJ1-1|TRBV6-4|-
TGTGCCAGCAGTTTGGACAGGACCACTGAAGCTTTCTTT
CASSLDRTTEAFF
>-|TRBJ1-5|TRBV4-1|-
TGCGCCAGCAGCCAAGATCGGGCACTCAACAATCAGCCCCAGCATTTT
CASSQDRALNNQPQHF
>-|TRBJ2-5|TRBV5-4|-
TGTGCCAGCAGCTTGGGTATAGGAACAGAGACCCAGTACTTC
CASSLGIGTETQYF
>-|TRBJ2-7|TRBV7-9|-
TGTGCCTCCAGCGGAGGAGGGCTAGTCTACGAGCAGTACTTC
CASSGGGLVYEQYF
>TRBD2|TRBJ2-7|TRBV2|few
TGTGCCAGCAGTGAAGCTTCGGGGCGGGGGACCCTGAGGGAGCAGTACTTC
CASSEASGRGTLREQYF
>-|TRBJ2-7|TRBV3-1/TRBV3-2|once
TGTGCCAGCAGCCAAGATCAACGTTACGAGCAGTACTTC
CASSQDQRYEQYF
>-|TRBJ1-2|TRBV23-1|-
TGCGCCGGACAGAACCAATATGGCTACACCTTC
CAGQNQYGYTF
>-|TRBJ2-5|TRBV5-4|-
TGTGCCAGCAGCTTTAGGGGGTCAGGCGAGACCCAGTACTTC
CASSFRGSGETQYF
>TRBD2|TRBJ2-3|TRBV5-1|-
TGCGCCAGCAGCTTGACTAGCGGGGGGGCTCTAGGGACAGATACGCAGTATTTT
CASSLTSGGALGTDTQYF
>-|TRBJ1-5|TRBV6-2/TRBV6-3|-
TGTGCCATCAGCGGGGGGGACAATCAGCCCCAGCATTTT
CAISGGDNQPQHF
>-|TRBJ2-7|TRBV28|once
TGTGCCAGCAGTTTTGTGGGCATTTACGAGCAGTACTTC
CASSFVGIYEQYF
>-|TRBJ1-1|TRBV6-5|-
TGTGCCAGCAGTTACTCCGGGGAAATCACTGAAGCTTTCTTT
CASSYSGEITEAFF
>TRBD2|TRBJ2-7|TRBV2|-
TGTGCCAGCAGTAGCGGGAGGGCCATAGGCGAGCAGTACTTC
CASSSGRAIGEQYF
>TRBD2|TRBJ2-1|TRBV30|-
TGTGCCTGGCGCCGACTAGCGGGAGATTATAATGAGCAGTTCTTC
CAWRRLAGDYNEQFF
>-|TRBJ2-2|TRBV5-6|-
TGTGCCAGCAGCCCTGGGACTGCCGGGGAGCTGTTTTTT
CASSPGTAGELFF
>TRBD2|TRBJ2-1|TRBV9|-
TGTGCCAGCAGCGTAGTAGCGGGGCGCTACAATGAGCAGTTCTTC
CASSVVAGRYNEQFF
>-|TRBJ1-4|TRBV28|once
TGTGCCAGCAGTAATCCGGGACACAGTAATGAAAAACTGTTTTTT
CASSNPGHSNEKLFF
>-|TRBJ1-1|TRBV19|-
TGTGCCAGTAGTAAAGTTTGGCCCGGAGGCACTGAAGCTTTCTTT
CASSKVWPGGTEAFF
>-|TRBJ2-7|TRBV7-9|-
TGTGCCAGCAGCTTTGGAGCCGGTTACGAGCAGTACTTC
CASSFGAGYEQYF
>-|TRBJ2-3|TRBV5-4|once
TGTGCCAGCAGCTTTCTGGCACTCACAGATACGCAGTATTTT
CASSFLALTDTQYF
>-|TRBJ2-2|TRBV10-3|few
TGTGCCATCAGTGAGTCGAGGCTCGGGGGCACCACCGGGGAGCTGTTTTTT
CAISESRLGGTTGELFF
>-|TRBJ2-7|TRBV18|-
TGTGCCAGCTCACCCGGACACCTCTACGAGCAGTACTTC
CASSPGHLYEQYF
>-|TRBJ2-7|TRBV28|-
TGTGCCAGCTCGTCCCAACGGACTGGCCGATCCTACGAGCAGTACTTC
CASSSQRTGRSYEQYF
>TRBD1|TRBJ2-1|TRBV5-6|-
TGTGCCAGCAGCACAGGGACAGCCCACCTTACAATAGTTCAGTTCTTC
CASSTGTAHLTIVQFF
>-|TRBJ2-3|TRBV5-1|-
TGCGCCAGCAGCTTTGGAGGGGGCGCGAGTGGAGATACGCAGTATTTT
CASSFGGGASGDTQYF
>TRBD1|TRBJ1-2|TRBV9|-
TGTGCCAGCAGCGGCGACAGGGGAAACTATGGCTACACCTTC
CASSGDRGNYGYTF
>-|TRBJ2-7|TRBV7-9|-
TGTGCCAGCACCAATTGGGAAGGCGAAACCTACGAGCAGTACTTC
CASTNWEGETYEQYF
>-|TRBJ2-1|TRBV4-2|-
TGTGCCAGCAGCCAAGTTTTTTCCCCCCCCGTTCCGTTCTTC
CASSQVFSPPVPFF
>TRBD1|TRBJ2-7|TRBV5-6|-
TGTGCCAGCAGCGGTCGGACAGGGGGCTCCTACGAGCAGTACTTC
CASSGRTGGSYEQYF
>-|TRBJ2-2|TRBV11-1|-
TGTGCCAGCAGCTTAGACGGGGAGCTCGGCGGGGAGCTGTTTTTT
CASSLDGELGGELFF
>TRBD2|TRBJ2-7|TRBV6-6|-
TGTGCCAGCAGTTACCCGGGGACTAGCGGGAGCAACGAGCAGTACTTC
CASSYPGTSGSNEQYF